The next 2 T cell receptor beta chains were all read from a single sample in a study of T cell changes during pregnancy in multiple sclerosis. This table comes from immunoSEQ multiplex PCR, and its TCRdb copy is limited to in-frame clones, with some not included. Found here are around 74,000 clones, 75% to 90% of them singletons; the top ten hold 3% to 3.5%. The sequencing here drew on peripheral blood, taken before pregnancy. These receptors all come from a female donor with multiple sclerosis, enrolled in a pregnancy study.

The CDR3 bases are TGCGCCAGCAGCTTCCCTGGACTAGCGGGAGGTGCCGGGGAGCTGTTTTTT. As protein: CASSFPGLAGGAGELFF. This chain uses TRBV5-1 with TRBJ2-2; 14 bases agree with TRBD2. Germline loops: CDR1 SGHRS, CDR2 YFSETQ. The CDR3 consists of 17 residues. V dropped 2 bases and J dropped 6; count of bases not matched to a gene: 6.

The chain couples TRBV6-6 to TRBJ1-1; D remains ambiguous. CDR1 and CDR2 (germline): MNHNY, SVGAGI (reference sequence). The CDR3 has 16 residues. The germline V and J ends were trimmed by 0 bases and 6 bases, with 17 bases remaining between them. This CDR3 reads CASSYSGSGGWAEAFF. CDR3 in DNA: TGTGCCAGCAGTTACTCTGGGAGTGGTGGGTGGGCTGAAGCTTTCTTT.